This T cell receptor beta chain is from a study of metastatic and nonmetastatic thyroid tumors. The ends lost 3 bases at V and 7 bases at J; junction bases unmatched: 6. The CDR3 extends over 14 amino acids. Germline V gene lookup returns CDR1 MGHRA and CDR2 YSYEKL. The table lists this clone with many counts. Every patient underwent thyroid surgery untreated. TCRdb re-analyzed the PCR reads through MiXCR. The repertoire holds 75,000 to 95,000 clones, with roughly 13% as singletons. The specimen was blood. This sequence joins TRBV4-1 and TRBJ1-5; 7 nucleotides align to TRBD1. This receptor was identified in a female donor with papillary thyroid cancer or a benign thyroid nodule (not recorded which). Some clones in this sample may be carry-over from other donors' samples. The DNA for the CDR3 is TGCGCCAGCAGCCAGACAGGGTTCGGCCAGCCCCAGCATTTT. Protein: CASSQTGFGQPQHF.